This is a list of T cell receptor beta chains from one sample in a study of T cell responses to AZD1222 COVID-19 vaccine. The repertoire was sequenced with immunoSEQ multiplex PCR; TCRdb's copy has only in-frame clones and lacks some. The sample lists some 130,000 clones; about nine tenths were seen once. Sequencing used peripheral blood, obtained on day 0 of AZD1222 vaccination. These receptors were obtained from an adult in good health. Both conserved end residues are part of each CDR3. Fields, in order: D gene, clone size, J gene, V gene, CDR3 protein, CDR3 DNA. A D gene is named only where the DNA matches it firmly. Clone size is given for some rows only: seen once, a few or many times, or a class if the clone is expanded.

D gene: -
clone size: -
J gene: TRBJ1-6
V gene: TRBV5-1
CDR3 protein: CASSLSHVGNNSPLHF
CDR3 DNA: TGCGCCAGCAGCTTGTCTCATGTCGGAAATAATTCACCCCTCCACTTT

D gene: -
clone size: -
J gene: TRBJ1-4
V gene: TRBV28
CDR3 protein: CASSLGGLEKLFF
CDR3 DNA: TGTGCCAGCAGTTTAGGGGGGTTGGAAAAACTGTTTTTT

D gene: -
clone size: -
J gene: TRBJ2-7
V gene: TRBV14
CDR3 protein: CASSQQFKQYF
CDR3 DNA: TGTGCCAGCAGCCAACAGTTTAAACAGTACTTC

D gene: -
clone size: -
J gene: TRBJ2-5
V gene: TRBV11-2
CDR3 protein: CASSSVRGEWETQYF
CDR3 DNA: TGTGCCAGCAGCTCGGTTAGAGGGGAATGGGAGACCCAGTACTTC

D gene: -
clone size: -
J gene: TRBJ2-5
V gene: TRBV10-2
CDR3 protein: CASRREETQYF
CDR3 DNA: TGCGCCAGCAGGAGGGAAGAGACCCAGTACTTC

D gene: -
clone size: -
J gene: TRBJ1-1
V gene: TRBV4-3
CDR3 protein: CASSQDREYTEAFF
CDR3 DNA: TGCGCCAGCAGCCAAGATCGGGAGTACACTGAAGCTTTCTTT

D gene: TRBD1
clone size: -
J gene: TRBJ2-7
V gene: TRBV18
CDR3 protein: CASSPTDRDHEQYF
CDR3 DNA: TGTGCCAGCTCACCAACGGACAGGGACCACGAGCAGTACTTC

D gene: -
clone size: -
J gene: TRBJ2-1
V gene: TRBV28
CDR3 protein: CASSSAGREQFF
CDR3 DNA: TGTGCCAGCAGTAGCGCGGGGCGTGAGCAGTTCTTC

D gene: TRBD1
clone size: once
J gene: TRBJ1-2
V gene: TRBV5-6
CDR3 protein: CASSTTGGRGYTF
CDR3 DNA: TGTGCCAGCAGCACGACAGGGGGCCGGGGCTACACCTTC

D gene: -
clone size: -
J gene: TRBJ1-2
V gene: TRBV5-6
CDR3 protein: CASSIDERNYGYTF
CDR3 DNA: TGTGCCAGCAGCATAGATGAGAGAAACTATGGCTACACCTTC

D gene: TRBD1
clone size: -
J gene: TRBJ2-5
V gene: TRBV7-2
CDR3 protein: CASSPERGPLLETQYF
CDR3 DNA: TGTGCCAGCAGCCCAGAGAGGGGGCCGTTACTGGAGACCCAGTACTTC

D gene: TRBD1
clone size: -
J gene: TRBJ2-5
V gene: TRBV6-1
CDR3 protein: CASSERGRAALQETQYF
CDR3 DNA: TGTGCCAGCAGTGAGAGGGGGCGCGCAGCTTTACAAGAGACCCAGTACTTC

D gene: TRBD1
clone size: -
J gene: TRBJ2-7
V gene: TRBV3-1/TRBV3-2
CDR3 protein: CASSTTPGQVGEQYF
CDR3 DNA: TGTGCCAGCAGCACTACCCCGGGACAGGTTGGCGAGCAGTACTTC

D gene: -
clone size: once
J gene: TRBJ1-6
V gene: TRBV14
CDR3 protein: CASSQRTGVGSYNSPLHF
CDR3 DNA: TGTGCCAGCAGCCAACGTACGGGGGTTGGCTCCTATAATTCACCCCTCCACTTT

D gene: -
clone size: -
J gene: TRBJ2-7
V gene: TRBV7-2
CDR3 protein: CASSFFGGANEQYF
CDR3 DNA: TGTGCCAGCAGCTTTTTTGGAGGGGCCAACGAGCAGTACTTC

D gene: -
clone size: -
J gene: TRBJ1-6
V gene: TRBV4-3
CDR3 protein: CASSLLNSPLHF
CDR3 DNA: TGCGCCAGCAGCCTCTTAAATTCACCCCTCCACTTT

D gene: TRBD1
clone size: few
J gene: TRBJ2-2
V gene: TRBV27
CDR3 protein: CASSGAAGTGFTGELFF
CDR3 DNA: TGTGCCAGCAGTGGGGCCGCCGGGACAGGGTTCACCGGGGAGCTGTTTTTT

D gene: -
clone size: -
J gene: TRBJ2-7
V gene: TRBV5-1
CDR3 protein: CASSLSGARSYEQYF
CDR3 DNA: TGCGCCAGCAGCTTGTCGGGGGCACGCTCCTACGAGCAGTACTTC

D gene: TRBD1
clone size: -
J gene: TRBJ1-1
V gene: TRBV4-3
CDR3 protein: CASSQAQGNTEAFF
CDR3 DNA: TGCGCCAGCAGCCAGGCACAGGGGAATACTGAAGCTTTCTTT

D gene: TRBD2
clone size: -
J gene: TRBJ2-3
V gene: TRBV5-1
CDR3 protein: CASSWTSGYSDTQYF
CDR3 DNA: TGCGCCAGCAGCTGGACTAGCGGGTACTCAGATACGCAGTATTTT

D gene: -
clone size: -
J gene: TRBJ1-2
V gene: TRBV12-3/TRBV12-4
CDR3 protein: CASSLDTYYGYTF
CDR3 DNA: TGTGCCAGCAGTTTGGACACCTACTATGGCTACACCTTC

D gene: -
clone size: -
J gene: TRBJ1-6
V gene: TRBV30
CDR3 protein: CAWREGNSPLHF
CDR3 DNA: TGTGCCTGGAGGGAAGGGAATTCACCCCTCCACTTT

D gene: TRBD2
clone size: once
J gene: TRBJ2-7
V gene: TRBV7-2
CDR3 protein: CASSSTTSGAIYEQYF
CDR3 DNA: TGTGCCAGCAGCTCCACAACTAGCGGGGCTATCTACGAGCAGTACTTC

D gene: TRBD2
clone size: -
J gene: TRBJ2-1
V gene: TRBV7-9
CDR3 protein: CASSRILAGLNEQFF
CDR3 DNA: TGTGCCAGCAGCCGCATACTAGCGGGGCTCAATGAGCAGTTCTTC

D gene: TRBD1
clone size: -
J gene: TRBJ2-6
V gene: TRBV5-1
CDR3 protein: CASTQGIFSGANVLTF
CDR3 DNA: TGCGCCAGCACACAGGGGATTTTCTCTGGGGCCAACGTCCTGACTTTC

D gene: -
clone size: -
J gene: TRBJ1-1
V gene: TRBV11-3
CDR3 protein: CASSLGEENTEAFF
CDR3 DNA: TGTGCCAGCAGCTTGGGGGAGGAGAACACTGAAGCTTTCTTT

D gene: -
clone size: -
J gene: TRBJ2-5
V gene: TRBV5-1
CDR3 protein: CASSYTPGDRETQYF
CDR3 DNA: TGCGCCAGCAGCTACACCCCCGGGGATAGGGAGACCCAGTACTTC

D gene: -
clone size: -
J gene: TRBJ2-5
V gene: TRBV10-3
CDR3 protein: CAISALGGRETQYF
CDR3 DNA: TGTGCCATCAGTGCCTTAGGGGGGCGGGAGACCCAGTACTTC

D gene: -
clone size: -
J gene: TRBJ1-1
V gene: TRBV7-3
CDR3 protein: CASSLSSGAEAFF
CDR3 DNA: TGTGCCAGCAGCTTATCCTCCGGGGCTGAAGCTTTCTTT

D gene: -
clone size: -
J gene: TRBJ1-2
V gene: TRBV7-2
CDR3 protein: CASSDDRRYGYTF
CDR3 DNA: TGTGCCAGCAGCGACGACAGGCGCTATGGCTACACCTTC

D gene: -
clone size: -
J gene: TRBJ1-6
V gene: TRBV6-2/TRBV6-3
CDR3 protein: CASSYGGGSSPLHF
CDR3 DNA: TGTGCCAGCAGTTACGGGGGTGGGAGTTCACCCCTCCACTTT

D gene: -
clone size: -
J gene: TRBJ2-7
V gene: TRBV6-5
CDR3 protein: CASSYSRLSYEQYF
CDR3 DNA: TGTGCCAGCAGTTACTCCAGGTTGTCCTACGAGCAGTACTTC

D gene: -
clone size: -
J gene: TRBJ2-6
V gene: TRBV4-3
CDR3 protein: CASSQGSTGANVLTF
CDR3 DNA: TGCGCCAGCAGCCAAGGGAGTACTGGGGCCAACGTCCTGACTTTC

D gene: -
clone size: few
J gene: TRBJ1-3
V gene: TRBV19
CDR3 protein: CASNRDDGNTIYF
CDR3 DNA: TGTGCCAGTAACAGGGATGATGGAAACACCATATATTTT

D gene: -
clone size: once
J gene: TRBJ2-7
V gene: TRBV11-2
CDR3 protein: CASSLDGLRRGRGLYEQYF
CDR3 DNA: TGTGCCAGCAGCTTAGATGGGTTGAGGAGGGGCAGGGGCCTATACGAGCAGTACTTC

D gene: -
clone size: -
J gene: TRBJ1-3
V gene: TRBV30
CDR3 protein: CAWSIGRRNTIYF
CDR3 DNA: TGTGCCTGGAGTATTGGACGGCGAAACACCATATATTTT

D gene: -
clone size: -
J gene: TRBJ1-1
V gene: TRBV4-3
CDR3 protein: CASSQGLMLNTEAFF
CDR3 DNA: TGCGCCAGCAGCCAAGGCTTAATGCTGAACACTGAAGCTTTCTTT

D gene: -
clone size: few
J gene: TRBJ1-5
V gene: TRBV6-6
CDR3 protein: CASSPEGQVHSNQPQHF
CDR3 DNA: TGTGCCAGCAGTCCCGAGGGGCAGGTCCATAGCAATCAGCCCCAGCATTTT

D gene: -
clone size: -
J gene: TRBJ2-7
V gene: TRBV6-5
CDR3 protein: CASSWDGTYEQYF
CDR3 DNA: TGTGCCAGCAGTTGGGACGGAACCTACGAGCAGTACTTC

D gene: -
clone size: few
J gene: TRBJ2-7
V gene: TRBV9
CDR3 protein: CASSVGVGSYEQYF
CDR3 DNA: TGTGCCAGCAGCGTAGGAGTCGGTTCCTACGAGCAGTACTTC

D gene: -
clone size: -
J gene: TRBJ1-1
V gene: TRBV7-9
CDR3 protein: CASRKKQAMNTEAFF
CDR3 DNA: TGTGCCAGCAGGAAAAAGCAGGCGATGAACACTGAAGCTTTCTTT

D gene: -
clone size: once
J gene: TRBJ1-1
V gene: TRBV7-2
CDR3 protein: CASSLTGQRSEAFF
CDR3 DNA: TGTGCCAGCAGCTTAACGGGGCAGCGCAGTGAAGCTTTCTTT

D gene: TRBD1
clone size: -
J gene: TRBJ1-2
V gene: TRBV7-9
CDR3 protein: CASSSSDRGNSGYTF
CDR3 DNA: TGTGCCAGCAGCTCCTCCGACAGGGGTAATAGTGGCTACACCTTC

D gene: -
clone size: -
J gene: TRBJ1-2
V gene: TRBV27
CDR3 protein: CASSLLSRQPYGYTF
CDR3 DNA: TGTGCCAGCAGTTTACTGTCCCGACAGCCGTATGGCTACACCTTC

D gene: -
clone size: -
J gene: TRBJ1-4
V gene: TRBV11-2
CDR3 protein: CASSHIEKLFF
CDR3 DNA: TGTGCCAGCAGCCACATTGAAAAACTGTTTTTT

D gene: -
clone size: -
J gene: TRBJ2-5
V gene: TRBV7-3
CDR3 protein: CASSSGETQYF
CDR3 DNA: TGTGCCAGCAGCTCGGGGGAGACCCAGTACTTC